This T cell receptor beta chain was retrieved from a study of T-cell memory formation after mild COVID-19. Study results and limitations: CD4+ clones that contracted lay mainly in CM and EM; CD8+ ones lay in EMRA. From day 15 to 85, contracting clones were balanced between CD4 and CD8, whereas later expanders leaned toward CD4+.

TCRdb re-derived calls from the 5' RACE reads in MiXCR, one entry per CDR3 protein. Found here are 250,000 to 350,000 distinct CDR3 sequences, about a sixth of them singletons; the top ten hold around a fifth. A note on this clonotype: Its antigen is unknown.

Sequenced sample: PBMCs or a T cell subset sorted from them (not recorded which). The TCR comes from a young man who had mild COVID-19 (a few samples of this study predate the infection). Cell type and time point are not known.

In DNA form, the CDR3 reads TGCGCCAGCAGCTTGGCCCTAGAAGACAGCGAAAAACTGTTTTTT. This encodes CASSLALEDSEKLFF. The rearrangement links TRBV5-1 to TRBJ1-4, with D possibly matching TRBD1 (5 bases). Germline assignment: CDR1 SGHRS and CDR2 YFSETQ. Trimming shortened V by 0 bases and J by 8 bases, and 14 bases separated the two germline ends. CDR3 length equals 15 residues.